This TCR beta chain was sequenced in a study of T cells in Graves' hyperthyroidism and ophthalmopathy. Study-wide background: Peripheral blood collection took place at initial diagnosis, before any treatment.

The junction had 6 bases not matched to a gene; V was cut back by 5 bases and J by 2 bases. This CDR3 spans 15 amino acids. RNA transcripts served as the template for amplifying TCR beta CDR3 regions. Researchers ran a first-round RT-PCR on the TCR CDR3 using the HTBI primer set. In TCRdb, the multiplex PCR reads were re-called with MiXCR into one record per CDR3 protein. The sample lists 340,000 or so distinct CDR3 sequences; 15% to 20% were seen once. Study-wide points: In validation, the model predicted ophthalmopathy. These predictions came a median about 6 months before onset.

Uncontrolled infections, other autoimmune diseases, pregnancy or lactation led to exclusion of patients. This clonotype was detected once. Its antigen is unknown. The sequencing input was blood. This sequence originates from a woman aged 45-60 years with Graves' hyperthyroidism. The chain is built from TRBV12-3 or TRBV12-4 and TRBJ2-1, with 7 bases identical to TRBD2. DNA for the CDR3: TGTGCCAGCAGTCATACTAGCGAAACCTACAATGAGCAGTTCTTC. Its protein is CASSHTSETYNEQFF.